These T cell receptor beta chains were read from a single sample in a study of OX40 agonist ivuxolimab in advanced cancers. Clones were sequenced by immunoSEQ multiplex PCR, and TCRdb holds only the in-frame ones, with some missing. This sample has around 100,000 clones, with around 91% found just once. The input for sequencing was CD4+ or CD8+ T cells sorted from blood, taken in a trial of the OX40 agonist ivuxolimab. Source of these receptors: an adult with an advanced solid tumor such as melanoma, head and neck, liver or kidney cancer. The conserved cysteine and the conserved F or W are not part of the CDR3 here. Fields, in order: J gene, V gene, CDR3 protein.

>TRBJ2-2|TRBV9
ASSVASTNTGELF
>TRBJ1-4|TRBV11-2
ASSLILLGTNEKLF
>TRBJ1-2|TRBV28
ATQSKGPEKGYT
>TRBJ1-4|TRBV29-1
SVELQGGEKLF
>TRBJ2-3|TRBV5-1
ASSRPGSDTQY
>TRBJ2-2|TRBV5-6
ASSPLRQGNTGELF
>TRBJ1-1|TRBV2
ASSAQYTEAF
>TRBJ2-2|TRBV6-1
ASSGSGTEYTGELF
>TRBJ1-3|TRBV29-1
SAGLTSGNTIY
>TRBJ2-4|TRBV11-2
ASSSQTSVIVQY
>TRBJ2-7|TRBV6-5
ASSMVRFDEQY
>TRBJ2-5|TRBV9
ASSVGGGKETQY
>TRBJ2-3|TRBV6-5
ASSSNRASPSQY
>TRBJ2-1|TRBV7-9
ASTLGDEQF
>TRBJ2-1|TRBV10-1
ASRGTSESPEVNEQF
>TRBJ2-3|TRBV9
ASSVAGYTDTQY
>TRBJ1-2|TRBV19
ASSLRGTGVGYT
>TRBJ2-7|TRBV29-1
SVGRPEQY
>TRBJ2-7|TRBV30
AWSSQRTGRGGEQY
>TRBJ2-7|TRBV6-5
ATLLIYEQY
>TRBJ1-6|TRBV2
ASRPELNSPLH
>TRBJ2-3|TRBV14
ASSPHRGTTDTQY
>TRBJ1-5|TRBV19
ASSPGLSNQPQH
>TRBJ1-1|TRBV30
ACTTGSLGAF
>TRBJ2-7|TRBV5-1
ASSLRYEQY